The TCR beta chain described here comes from a study of cytomegalovirus exposure and HLA in healthy donors. About the study: Ancestry clustering placed around four fifths of around 400 genotyped donors in the Caucasian-associated cluster.

The study's findings and limits: Later work found that TCR association rates differed between HLA loci; DRB1 had the most and HLA-C the fewest.

CDR3 length: 13 residues. The V end lost 10 bases, the J end lost 3 bases, and 16 bases lay between the germline ends. Concerning this clone itself: As yet, its antigen is unknown.

The PCR used 60 Vbeta and 13 Jbeta primers. Per the original methods: In a later analysis, around 10 million of approximately 81 million unique beta chains occurred in at least two donors. Only in-frame clones appear in the TCRdb table, and some are missing; sequencing was by immunoSEQ multiplex PCR. V and J calls and clone size are copied from that table; D and trimming were computed from the DNA. The table lists more than 100,000 clones, approximately 80% of them singletons. The sequence came from a man aged 35 to 55 in good health and CMV-seronegative. The genes are TRBV23-1 and TRBJ2-7; tentatively, D is TRBD1 (6 bases). TRBV23-1 falls under the ORF class, with uncertain function. The sample taken for sequencing was PBMCs. The CDR3 here is CAIKTGTHYEQYF. CDR3 DNA: TGCGCCATAAAAACAGGGACCCACTACGAGCAGTACTTC.